Each of the 9 T cell receptor beta chains below was sequenced from the same sample in a study of identical twins. TCRdb reprocessed the 5' RACE reads with MiXCR, giving one entry per CDR3 protein. The repertoire holds 1.5 million to 2 million distinct CDR3 sequences, with about 30% as singletons. Sequencing input: cord blood. The receptors here all came from a newborn girl in good health.

V and J are TRBV21-1 and TRBJ1-2; TRBD1, the table's D call, was not compared with the DNA. TRBV21-1 is labeled a pseudogene. This CDR3 has 17 amino acids. CDR3 in DNA: TGTGCCAGCAGAAAAGCCAACGGGGGGGCGAAAGGCTATGGCTACACCTTC. Protein product: CASRKANGGAKGYGYTF.

This clonotype was recorded a few times. This chain joins TRBV12-3 or TRBV12-4 and TRBJ1-1; 8 bases match TRBD1. The CDR3 is 14 amino acids. J lost 0 bases, V lost 6 bases, and 3 bases had no gene match. The CDR3 loop is CASRTDRVNTEAFF. CDR3 nucleotide sequence: TGTGCCAGCAGGACGGACAGGGTGAACACTGAAGCTTTCTTT.

The chain joins TRBV20-1 to TRBJ2-2; D possibly corresponds to TRBD1 (6 bases). V lost 0 bases, J lost 8 bases, and 16 bases lay in between. The CDR3 extends over 15 amino acids. Looked up from germline, CDR1 is DFQATT and CDR2 is SNEGSKA (reference sequence). CDR3 protein: CSARDPRDILGELFF. CDR3 DNA sequence: TGCAGTGCTAGAGACCCGAGGGACATATTAGGGGAGCTGTTTTTT.

This clonotype was counted only a few times. The rearrangement uses TRBV3-1 and TRBJ1-1, with D uncertain. From germline, CDR1 is LGHDT and CDR2 YNNKEL (reference sequence). CDR3 length equals 14 residues. V shed 6 bases and J shed 4 bases, with 15 bases lying between them. The CDR3 DNA reads as TGTGCCAGCAGTACCAACCGTGGGCTCACTGAAGCTTTCTTT. Its translation: CASSTNRGLTEAFF.

This rearrangement joins TRBV10-1 to TRBJ2-1; 9 positions match TRBD1. The CDR3 contains 15 residues. The V and J ends lost 2 bases and 4 bases, in that order; junction bases with no gene match: 3. From germline, CDR1 is WNHNN and CDR2 SYGVQD (reference sequence). The CDR3 DNA reads as TGCGCCAGCAGTGAGCTGGGACAGGGTTACAATGAGCAGTTCTTC. Encoded protein: CASSELGQGYNEQFF.

V gene TRBV7-2 combines with J gene TRBJ2-1, with D possibly matching TRBD2 (5 bases). V was pared by 0 bases and J by 5 bases, with 11 bases between. CDR1 and CDR2 (germline): SGHTA, FQGNSA. CDR3 length equals 15 residues. CDR3 protein: CASSLATRGNNEQFF. CDR3 DNA sequence: TGTGCCAGCAGCTTAGCGACGCGAGGGAACAATGAGCAGTTCTTC.

This clonotype appeared a few times. The chain carries TRBV6-1 and TRBJ1-5, with a possible D match to TRBD1 (6 bases). CDR1 is MNHNS, CDR2 SASEGT, per germline. The V gene lost 8 bases and the J gene lost 0 bases, with 17 bases spanning the gap. CDR3 size: 16 residues. The DNA for the CDR3 is TGTGCCAGCTCAGCGGGACACCGGATTAGCAATCAGCCCCAGCATTTT. This gives the protein CASSAGHRISNQPQHF.

CDR3 in amino acids: CATSDPRTVYNEQFF. The CDR3 DNA sequence: TGTGCCACCAGTGACCCCAGGACAGTATACAATGAGCAGTTCTTC. V and J are TRBV24-1 and TRBJ2-1; maybe TRBD1 (6 bases). V was trimmed by 4 bases and J by 4 bases, leaving 13 bases between them. The CDR3 runs to 15 residues. Germline V CDR1 and CDR2: KGHDR, SFDVKD.

The chain employs TRBV11-2 and TRBJ2-7; D unclear. Per germline, CDR1 SGHAT and CDR2 FQNNGV. The CDR3 length is 14 residues. V was cut by 4 bases and J by 7 bases, with 17 bases left in between. The CDR3 DNA reads as TGTGCCAGCAGCTCTCTTCGGACCAACAATGAGCAGTACTTC. It is translated as CASSSLRTNNEQYF.